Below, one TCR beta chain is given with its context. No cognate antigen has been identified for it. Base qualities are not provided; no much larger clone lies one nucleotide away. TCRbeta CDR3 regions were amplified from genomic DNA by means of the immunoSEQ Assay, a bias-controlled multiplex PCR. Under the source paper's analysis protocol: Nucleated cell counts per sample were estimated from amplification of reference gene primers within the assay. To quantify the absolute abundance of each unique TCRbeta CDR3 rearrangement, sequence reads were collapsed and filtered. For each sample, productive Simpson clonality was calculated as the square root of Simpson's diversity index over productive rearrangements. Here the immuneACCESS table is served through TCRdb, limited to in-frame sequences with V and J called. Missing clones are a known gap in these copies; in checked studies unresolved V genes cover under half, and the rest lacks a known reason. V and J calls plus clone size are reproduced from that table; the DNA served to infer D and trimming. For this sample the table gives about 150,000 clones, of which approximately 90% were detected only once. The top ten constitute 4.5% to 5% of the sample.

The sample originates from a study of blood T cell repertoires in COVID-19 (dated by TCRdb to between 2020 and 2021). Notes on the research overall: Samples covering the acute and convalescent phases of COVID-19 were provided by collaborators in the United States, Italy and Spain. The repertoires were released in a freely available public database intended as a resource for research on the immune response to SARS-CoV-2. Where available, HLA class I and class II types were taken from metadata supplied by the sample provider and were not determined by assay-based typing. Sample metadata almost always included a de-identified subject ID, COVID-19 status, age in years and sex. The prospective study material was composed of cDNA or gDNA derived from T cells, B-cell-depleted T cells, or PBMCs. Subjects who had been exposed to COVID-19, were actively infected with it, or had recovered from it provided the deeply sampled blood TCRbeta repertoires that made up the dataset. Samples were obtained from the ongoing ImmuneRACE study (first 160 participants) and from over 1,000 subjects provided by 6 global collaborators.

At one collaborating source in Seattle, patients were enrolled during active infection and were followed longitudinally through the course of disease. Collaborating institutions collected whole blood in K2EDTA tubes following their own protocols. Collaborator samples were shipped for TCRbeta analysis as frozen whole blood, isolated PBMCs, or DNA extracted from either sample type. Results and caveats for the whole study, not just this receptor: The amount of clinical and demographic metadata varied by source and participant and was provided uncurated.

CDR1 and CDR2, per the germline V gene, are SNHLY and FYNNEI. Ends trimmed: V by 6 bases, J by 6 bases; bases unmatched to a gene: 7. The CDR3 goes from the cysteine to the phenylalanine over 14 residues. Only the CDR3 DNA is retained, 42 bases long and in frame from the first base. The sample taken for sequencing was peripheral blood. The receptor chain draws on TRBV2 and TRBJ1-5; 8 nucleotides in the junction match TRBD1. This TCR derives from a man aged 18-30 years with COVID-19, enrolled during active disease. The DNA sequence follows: TGTGCCAGCAGCCAGGGGGCCGATGCTCAGCCCCAGCATTTT. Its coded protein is CASSQGADAQPQHF.